The source of this TCR beta chain is a study of T cells in Graves' hyperthyroidism and ophthalmopathy. CDR3 length equals 13 residues. V dropped 6 bases and J dropped 0 bases, with 8 bases sitting between them. In germline, CDR1 is LNHDA, CDR2 SQIVND (reference sequence). General observations from the study: Progression to ophthalmopathy was predicted a median of 6.5 months early. Stable hyperthyroidism was separated from ophthalmopathy by a model based on 13 V-J features.

Worth noting for this clonotype: Its antigen is unknown.

Researchers took RNA transcripts and amplified the TCR beta CDR3 regions from them. The HTBI primer set drove a first-round RT-PCR of the TCR CDR3. One entry per CDR3 protein, called by TCRdb with MiXCR from the multiplex PCR reads. The sample includes hundreds of thousands of distinct CDR3 sequences, around 14% of them seen just once. Sequencing was done on a sample of blood. The clonotype originates from a woman in her 30s with Graves' hyperthyroidism that later progressed to Graves' ophthalmopathy. V and J are TRBV19 and TRBJ1-1; D remains unclear. The CDR3 DNA sequence: TGTGCCAGTAGCTGGCTACTGAACACTGAAGCTTTCTTT. It is translated as CASSWLLNTEAFF. Combining the CDR3 with reference TRBV19 and TRBJ1-1 gives the whole variable domain DGGITQSPKYLFRKEGQNVTLSCEQNLNHDAMYWYRQDPGQGLRLIYYSQIVNDFQKGDIAEGYSVSREKKESFPLTVTSAQKNPTAFYLCASSWLLNTEAFFGQGTRLTVV.